These 9 T cell receptor beta chains were sequenced from one sample in a study of T cell clonality in common variable immunodeficiency. Study-level findings and limits: Fewer deletions and N-nucleotide insertions were reportedly seen in common variable immunodeficiency TCR beta sequences.

This table comes from immunoSEQ multiplex PCR, and its TCRdb copy is limited to in-frame clones, with some not included. The record shows over 11,000 clones for this sample, with no singletons present. No antigen has been identified for these receptors. The sequenced material came from peripheral blood mononuclear cells. The receptors were gathered from a human donor with common variable immunodeficiency.

This clone turned up a few times. The CDR3 end lies 3 residues beyond the end of the read and is filled in from the germline J gene. The V and J genes are TRBV5-6 and TRBJ2-7; 10 bases are shared with TRBD2. The CDR3 runs to 15 residues. Per germline, CDR1 SGHDT and CDR2 YYEEEE. J gave up 6 bases and V 1 base, and 7 bases lay outside the gene matches. CDR3 loop: CASSLITSGAREQYF. CDR3 DNA, as far as it was read: TGTGCCAGCAGCTTGATTACTAGCGGGGCTCGCGAG.

Comments on this clone: The CDR3 extends 3 residues past the end of the read, so its final part is completed from the germline J gene. The chain is built from TRBV2 and TRBJ2-5; 8 nucleotides match TRBD2. Per germline, CDR1 SNHLY and CDR2 FYNNEI. Losses at the gene ends were 2 bases for V and 4 bases for J; bases not matched to a gene: 9. This CDR3 has 16 residues. The CDR3 DNA, read in part, is TGTGCCAGCAGTGAAAGCGGGCGGGGGGTCGGAGAGACC. It translates to CASSESGRGVGET. Given in full, the CDR3 is CASSESGRGVGETQYF. The full variable domain, rest sourced from reference TRBV2 and TRBJ2-5, is EPEVTQTPSHQVTQMGQEVILRCVPISNHLYFYWYRQILGQKVEFLVSFYNNEISEKSEIFDDQFSVERPDGSNFTLKIRSTKLEDSAMYFCASSESGRGVGETQYFGPGTRLLVL.

This clone turned up a few times. Read data end 3 residues before the CDR3 end; the end is taken from the germline J gene. The gene calls are TRBV18 and TRBJ2-7; 9 positions agree with TRBD2. The germline CDR1 and CDR2 sequences are KGHSH and LQKENI. The CDR3 spans 17 residues. The J segment lost 0 bases and the V segment lost 1 base, leaving 7 bases of the junction unmatched. CDR3 DNA (partial): TGTGCCAGCTCACCACGGCTAGCGGGGACCCACTCCTACGAG. It yields the protein CASSPRLAGTHSYE. In full, the CDR3 is CASSPRLAGTHSYEQYF.

A remark on this clone: The CDR3 end lies 3 residues beyond the end of the read and is filled in from the germline J gene. This chain connects TRBV18 to TRBJ2-7; D gene unclear. From germline, CDR1 is KGHSH and CDR2 LQKENI. The CDR3 is 13 residues long. V lost 3 bases, J lost 1 base, and 7 bases lay in between. CDR3 DNA (partial): TGTGCCAGCTCACCGGTCAGGTCCTACGAG. Residues: CASSPVRSYE. The full CDR3 protein reads CASSPVRSYEQYF.

CDR3 amino acids: CAWSVAGTAQETQYF. The CDR3 DNA, read in part, is TGTGCCTGGAGTGTAGCTGGGACAGCCCAAGAGACC. V and J are TRBV30 and TRBJ2-5, with TRBD1 identical over 7 bases. The read halts 3 residues ahead of the CDR3 end, with the missing end drawn from the germline J gene. Per the germline V gene, CDR1 is GTSNPN and CDR2 is SVGIG (reference sequence). V gave up 0 bases and J gave up 1 base; unmatched junction bases: 5. CDR3 length: 15 residues.

This clone appeared a few times. The read halts 3 residues ahead of the CDR3 end, with the missing end drawn from the germline J gene. The J gene is TRBJ1-3, the V gene TRBV18, with 7 positions matching TRBD1. Germline V CDR1 and CDR2: KGHSH, LQKENI. The V segment lost 1 base and the J segment 1 base; nucleotides outside the gene matches: 7. CDR3 length: 17 amino acids. The CDR3 here is CASSPQEGAMSGNTIYF. CDR3 DNA (partial): TGTGCCAGCTCACCACAAGAGGGGGCAATGTCTGGAAACACC.

This clone was counted between two and nine times. The read ends 3 residues early relative to the CDR3; the germline J gene fills the gap. The chain recombines TRBV19 with TRBJ2-1; 9 nucleotides match TRBD2. Germline loops: CDR1 LNHDA, CDR2 SQIVND (reference sequence). V gave up 6 bases and J gave up 5 bases; unmatched junction bases: 8. This CDR3 is built from 15 residues. The CDR3 sequence: CASSLVAGDNNEQFF. The sequenced part of the CDR3 DNA is TGTGCCAGTAGCCTCGTAGCGGGGGACAACAATGAG. Filled out from reference TRBV19 and TRBJ2-1, the complete variable domain reads DGGITQSPKYLFRKEGQNVTLSCEQNLNHDAMYWYRQDPGQGLRLIYYSQIVNDFQKGDIAEGYSVSREKKESFPLTVTSAQKNPTAFYLCASSLVAGDNNEQFFGPGTRLTVL.

This clone was observed a handful of times. The CDR3 is cut off 3 residues early in the read; its end comes from the germline J gene. The rearrangement uses TRBV19 and TRBJ2-6, with D unresolved. Trimming removed 11 bases from V and 0 bases from J, with 11 bases in between. CDR3 length equals 14 residues. The germline gives CDR1 LNHDA, CDR2 SQIVND (reference sequence). CDR3 region: CAARASSGANVLTF. The CDR3 bases that were read are TGTGCCGCACGCGCTTCCTCTGGGGCCAACGTC.

This clone was seen a few times. The DNA ends 3 residues before the CDR3 does, and the rest of the CDR3 is filled in from the germline J gene. The chain is built from TRBV19 and TRBJ2-2; 8 nucleotides line up with TRBD2. This CDR3 spans 15 amino acids. In germline, CDR1 is LNHDA, CDR2 SQIVND (reference sequence). V lost 3 bases, J lost 6 bases, and 6 bases stayed unmatched. The CDR3: CASSIRREVSGELFF. CDR3 DNA (partial): TGTGCCAGTAGTATCCGGCGGGAGGTCTCCGGGGAG.